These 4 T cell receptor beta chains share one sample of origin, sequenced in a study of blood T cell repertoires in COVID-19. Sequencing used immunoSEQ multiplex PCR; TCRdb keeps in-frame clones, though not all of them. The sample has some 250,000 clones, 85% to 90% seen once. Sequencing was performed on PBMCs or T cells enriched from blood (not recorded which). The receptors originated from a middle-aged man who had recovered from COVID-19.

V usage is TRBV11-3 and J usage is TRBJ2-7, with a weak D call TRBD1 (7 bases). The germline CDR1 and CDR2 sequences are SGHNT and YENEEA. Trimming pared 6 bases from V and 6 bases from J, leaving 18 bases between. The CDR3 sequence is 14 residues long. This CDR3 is CASRRDSPNIEQYF. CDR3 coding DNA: TGTGCCAGCAGGCGGGACAGCCCCAATATCGAGCAGTACTTC.

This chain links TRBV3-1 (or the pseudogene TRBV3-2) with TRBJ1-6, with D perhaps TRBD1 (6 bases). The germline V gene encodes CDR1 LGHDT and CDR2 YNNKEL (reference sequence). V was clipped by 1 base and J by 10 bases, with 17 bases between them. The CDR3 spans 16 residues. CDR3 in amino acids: CASSQGRDTGKSPLHF. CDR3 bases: TGTGCCAGCAGCCAAGGACGCGACACAGGGAAATCACCCCTCCACTTT.

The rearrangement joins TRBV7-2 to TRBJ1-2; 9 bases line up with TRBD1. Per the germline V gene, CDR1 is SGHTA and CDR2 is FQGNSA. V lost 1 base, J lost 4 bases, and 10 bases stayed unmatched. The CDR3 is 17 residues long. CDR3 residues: CASSLGRTGAIFYGYTF. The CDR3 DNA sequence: TGTGCCAGCAGCTTAGGGAGGACAGGGGCCATTTTCTATGGCTACACCTTC.

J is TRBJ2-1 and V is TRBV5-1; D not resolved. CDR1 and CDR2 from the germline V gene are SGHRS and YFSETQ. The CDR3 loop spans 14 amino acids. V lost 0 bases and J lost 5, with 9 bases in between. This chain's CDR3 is CASSLVSGDNEQFF. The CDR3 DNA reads TGCGCCAGCAGCTTGGTCTCCGGAGACAATGAGCAGTTCTTC.